A selection of T cell receptor beta chains follows, all from one sample in a study of T cell clones after liver transplantation. The protocol was immunoSEQ multiplex PCR, while the TCRdb copy is restricted to in-frame clones and leaves out a portion. The data show roughly 57,000 clones, 71% seen once. Sample: CD4+ T cells from blood, taken before liver transplant. These receptors originate from a human donor who received a liver transplant. Each CDR3 is given with its conserved first and last residue. Each record gives: D gene, J gene, V gene, CDR3 length, CDR3 protein. A D gene is named only where the DNA matches it firmly.

D: TRBD1; J: TRBJ2-5; V: TRBV18; length: 16; CDR3: CASSPLGQVRMETQYF
D: -; J: TRBJ2-7; V: TRBV29-1; length: 12; CDR3: CSVESRGYEQYF
D: -; J: TRBJ1-5; V: TRBV19; length: 14; CDR3: CASSNTGSNQPQHF
D: TRBD2; J: TRBJ2-3; V: TRBV14; length: 15; CDR3: CASSLGGGASDTQYF
D: -; J: TRBJ1-5; V: TRBV2; length: 13; CDR3: CASRRGDNQPQHF
D: -; J: TRBJ2-7; V: TRBV7-3; length: 13; CDR3: CASSLTSDYEQYF
D: -; J: TRBJ1-2; V: TRBV30; length: 13; CDR3: CAWSVQGSYGYTF
D: -; J: TRBJ2-7; V: TRBV2; length: 14; CDR3: CASRAGGASYEQYF
D: -; J: TRBJ1-5; V: TRBV5-1; length: 15; CDR3: CASSLEGVGNQPQHF
D: TRBD1; J: TRBJ1-4; V: TRBV6-5; length: 14; CDR3: CASSTGGLMRKLFF
D: -; J: TRBJ1-4; V: TRBV4-1; length: 15; CDR3: CASSPDGEANEKLFF
D: -; J: TRBJ1-1; V: TRBV30; length: 14; CDR3: CASLSRGADTEAFF
D: TRBD1; J: TRBJ2-5; V: TRBV6-1; length: 13; CDR3: CASRVRGRETQYF
D: TRBD2; J: TRBJ2-7; V: TRBV19; length: 13; CDR3: CASSIGTSGEQYF
D: -; J: TRBJ2-2; V: TRBV6-6; length: 12; CDR3: CASSFSTGELFF
D: TRBD1; J: TRBJ1-2; V: TRBV7-9; length: 13; CDR3: CASSSTGGNGYTF
D: -; J: TRBJ1-2; V: TRBV28; length: 13; CDR3: CASSSGKIYGYTF
D: -; J: TRBJ2-3; V: TRBV9; length: 13; CDR3: CASSVAGTDTQYF
D: -; J: TRBJ1-2; V: TRBV7-6; length: 15; CDR3: CASSSGKGINYGYTF
D: TRBD1; J: TRBJ2-1; V: TRBV11-1; length: 15; CDR3: CASSLDRGLYNEQFF
D: -; J: TRBJ1-4; V: TRBV28; length: 15; CDR3: CASRGQGGTNEKLFF
D: TRBD1; J: TRBJ2-1; V: TRBV5-1; length: 15; CDR3: CASSLDWTGGSEQFF
D: TRBD2; J: TRBJ2-3; V: TRBV19; length: 15; CDR3: CASTRTSGSTDTQYF
D: -; J: TRBJ2-5; V: TRBV25-1; length: 16; CDR3: CASSVPRDIFQETQYF
D: -; J: TRBJ1-1; V: TRBV4-2; length: 17; CDR3: CASSQVRGDTMNTEAFF
D: -; J: TRBJ2-2; V: TRBV6-1; length: 15; CDR3: CASRKPGQNTGELFF
D: -; J: TRBJ2-7; V: TRBV4-1; length: 13; CDR3: CASSLRESYEQYF
D: -; J: TRBJ1-4; V: TRBV6-5; length: 13; CDR3: CASSAPGSGKLFF
D: -; J: TRBJ1-1; V: TRBV7-8; length: 14; CDR3: CASSLAVTRWAAFF
D: TRBD1; J: TRBJ2-7; V: TRBV11-3; length: 14; CDR3: CASSQTGQGDEQYF
D: -; J: TRBJ1-1; V: TRBV21-1; length: 17; CDR3: CASSDRNAAAVNTEAFF
D: -; J: TRBJ2-4; V: TRBV7-2; length: 14; CDR3: CASSLAEAKNIQYF
D: -; J: TRBJ2-2; V: TRBV5-1; length: 14; CDR3: CASSTTTYTGELFF
D: -; J: TRBJ1-6; V: TRBV5-1; length: 15; CDR3: CASSLDEGAGSPLHF
D: -; J: TRBJ2-7; V: TRBV5-1; length: 14; CDR3: CASSLSPGRDEQYF
D: TRBD1; J: TRBJ2-5; V: TRBV15; length: 14; CDR3: CATSRDRGLETQYF
D: TRBD1; J: TRBJ1-1; V: TRBV28; length: 15; CDR3: CASSTPGTGGLEAFF
D: -; J: TRBJ1-5; V: TRBV5-6; length: 15; CDR3: CASSTGQFSNQPQHF
D: TRBD2; J: TRBJ2-2; V: TRBV19; length: 15; CDR3: CASSSGTTGTGELFF
D: -; J: TRBJ2-7; V: TRBV19; length: 14; CDR3: CATGPKRGYYEQYF
D: -; J: TRBJ1-2; V: TRBV7-2; length: 13; CDR3: CASSLSFNYGYTF
D: -; J: TRBJ2-6; V: TRBV30; length: 13; CDR3: CAWRGEGANVLTF
D: TRBD2; J: TRBJ2-5; V: TRBV29-1; length: 13; CDR3: CSARTSGEETQYF
D: -; J: TRBJ1-2; V: TRBV7-9; length: 17; CDR3: CASSLARGMVQGGGYTF
D: -; J: TRBJ2-7; V: TRBV7-2; length: 15; CDR3: CASSLAGGVSYEQYF
D: -; J: TRBJ1-4; V: TRBV18; length: 14; CDR3: CASSPQRGNEKLFF
D: -; J: TRBJ2-3; V: TRBV7-3; length: 16; CDR3: CASSLMGGGGTDTQYF
D: TRBD1; J: TRBJ2-2; V: TRBV2; length: 16; CDR3: CASSLHPGQGAGELFF
D: -; J: TRBJ1-2; V: TRBV16; length: 15; CDR3: CASSQSVQENYGYTF
D: TRBD1; J: TRBJ2-2; V: TRBV7-6; length: 16; CDR3: CASSLAGGLYTGELFF
D: -; J: TRBJ1-1; V: TRBV7-2; length: 12; CDR3: CASSLVAPEAFF
D: TRBD1; J: TRBJ2-7; V: TRBV15; length: 15; CDR3: CATSRARGRSDEQYF
D: TRBD2; J: TRBJ2-3; V: TRBV4-1; length: 15; CDR3: CASSHSGGVTDTQYF
D: -; J: TRBJ1-5; V: TRBV19; length: 15; CDR3: CASSIAVYSNQPQHF
D: -; J: TRBJ1-4; V: TRBV27; length: 15; CDR3: CASSPSREQGEKLFF
D: -; J: TRBJ1-2; V: TRBV5-8; length: 15; CDR3: CASSRSVQWNYGYTF
D: -; J: TRBJ1-1; V: TRBV4-2; length: 16; CDR3: CASSQDPRRGNTEAFF